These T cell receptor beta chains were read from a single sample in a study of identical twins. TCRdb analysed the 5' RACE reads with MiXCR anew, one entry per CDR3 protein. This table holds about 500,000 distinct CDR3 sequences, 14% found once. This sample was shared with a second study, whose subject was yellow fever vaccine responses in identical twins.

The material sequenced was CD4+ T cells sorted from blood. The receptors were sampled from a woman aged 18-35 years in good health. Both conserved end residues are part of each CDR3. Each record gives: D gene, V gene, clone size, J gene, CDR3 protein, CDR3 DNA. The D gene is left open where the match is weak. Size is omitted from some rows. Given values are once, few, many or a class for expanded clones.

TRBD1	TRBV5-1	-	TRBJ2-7	CASRLGQGRPEQYF	TGCGCCAGCAGACTAGGACAGGGACGCCCCGAGCAGTACTTC
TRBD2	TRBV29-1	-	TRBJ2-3	CSVEDLAGVETQYF	TGCAGCGTTGAAGATCTCGCGGGAGTGGAGACGCAGTATTTT
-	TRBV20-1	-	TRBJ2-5	CSAPRGGGGETQYF	TGCAGTGCTCCTCGAGGAGGGGGGGGCGAGACCCAGTACTTC
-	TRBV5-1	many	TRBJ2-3	CASSLPGSDTQYF	TGCGCCAGCAGCTTACCCGGCTCAGATACGCAGTATTTT
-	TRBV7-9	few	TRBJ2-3	CASSSGLWVRTDTQYF	TGTGCCAGCAGCTCGGGGTTGTGGGTACGGACAGATACGCAGTATTTT
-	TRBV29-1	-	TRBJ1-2	CSVENRGYNYGYTF	TGCAGCGTTGAGAATAGGGGATATAACTATGGCTACACCTTC
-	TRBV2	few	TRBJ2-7	CASSERRVGEQYF	TGTGCCAGCAGTGAACGGCGGGTGGGAGAGCAGTACTTC
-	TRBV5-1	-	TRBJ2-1	CASSPSSTGMWQFF	TGCGCCAGCAGCCCATCATCTACAGGGATGTGGCAGTTCTTC
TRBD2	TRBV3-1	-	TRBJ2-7	CASSRSGGEHEQYF	TGTGCCAGCAGCCGGAGCGGGGGGGAGCACGAGCAGTACTTC
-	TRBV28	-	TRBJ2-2	CASSPTESTGELFF	TGTGCCAGCAGTCCCACAGAAAGCACCGGGGAGCTGTTTTTT
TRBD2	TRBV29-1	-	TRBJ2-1	CSVGGTSGTIYNEQFF	TGCAGCGTTGGAGGGACTAGCGGGACCATCTACAATGAGCAGTTCTTC
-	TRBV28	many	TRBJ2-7	CASSRLEVYEQYF	TGTGCCAGCAGCCGACTAGAAGTATACGAGCAGTACTTC
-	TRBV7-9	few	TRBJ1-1	CASSLVPGNTEAFF	TGTGCCAGCAGCTTAGTACCCGGGAACACTGAAGCTTTCTTT
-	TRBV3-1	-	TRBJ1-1	CASSQVRSEAFF	TGTGCCAGCAGCCAAGTGCGCTCTGAAGCTTTCTTT
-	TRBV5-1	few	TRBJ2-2	CASSFSGYTGELFF	TGCGCCAGCAGCTTTTCTGGGTATACCGGGGAGCTGTTTTTT
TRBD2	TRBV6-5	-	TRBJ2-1	CASSYSFLAGLSSYNEQFF	TGTGCCAGCAGTTACTCTTTTCTAGCGGGGCTTAGCTCCTACAATGAGCAGTTCTTC
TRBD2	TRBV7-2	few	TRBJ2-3	CASSLSSGDTDTQYF	TGTGCCAGCAGCCTATCTAGCGGCGACACAGATACGCAGTATTTT
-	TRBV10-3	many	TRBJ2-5	CAISEAQSQTQYF	TGTGCCATCAGTGAGGCACAGAGCCAGACCCAGTACTTC
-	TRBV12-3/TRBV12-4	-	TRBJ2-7	CASSPEVSGEQYF	TGTGCCAGCAGTCCGGAGGTTTCGGGCGAGCAGTACTTC
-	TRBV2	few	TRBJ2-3	CASSELEVQYF	TGTGCCAGCAGTGAACTAGAGGTGCAGTATTTT
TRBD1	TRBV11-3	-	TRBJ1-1	CASSLKGQGAKAFF	TGTGCCAGCAGCTTAAAAGGACAGGGGGCTAAAGCTTTCTTT
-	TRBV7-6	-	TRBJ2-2	CASSLGVNAGELFF	TGTGCCAGCAGCTTGGGTGTAAACGCCGGGGAGCTGTTTTTT
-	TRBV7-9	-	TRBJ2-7	CASSLDPASYEQYF	TGTGCCAGCAGCTTAGATCCAGCCTCCTACGAGCAGTACTTC